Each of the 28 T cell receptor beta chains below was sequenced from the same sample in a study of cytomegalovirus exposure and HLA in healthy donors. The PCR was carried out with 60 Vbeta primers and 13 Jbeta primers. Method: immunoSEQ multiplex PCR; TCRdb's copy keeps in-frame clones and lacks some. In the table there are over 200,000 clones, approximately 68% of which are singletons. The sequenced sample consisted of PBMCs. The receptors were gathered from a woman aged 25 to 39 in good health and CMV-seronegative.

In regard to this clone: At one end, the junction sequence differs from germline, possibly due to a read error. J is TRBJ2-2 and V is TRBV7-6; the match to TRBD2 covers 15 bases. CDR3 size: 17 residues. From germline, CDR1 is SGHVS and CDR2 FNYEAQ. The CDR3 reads CVSSPGTSGGYTGELFF. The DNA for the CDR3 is TGTGTCAGCAGCCCAGGGACTAGCGGGGGGTACACCGGGGAGCTGTTTTTT.

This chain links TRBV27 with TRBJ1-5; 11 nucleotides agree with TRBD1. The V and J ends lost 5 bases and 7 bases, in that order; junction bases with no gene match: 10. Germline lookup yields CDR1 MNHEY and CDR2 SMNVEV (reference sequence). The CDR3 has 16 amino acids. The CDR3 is CASSIGQGALGQPQHF. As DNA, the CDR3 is TGTGCCAGCAGTATTGGACAGGGGGCTTTAGGACAGCCCCAGCATTTT.

For the CDR3, the DNA is TGTGCCAGCAGCTTGGTCCCGGGACTAGCGGGCCTTAATGAGCAGTTCTTC. It encodes CASSLVPGLAGLNEQFF. The genes are TRBV11-2 and TRBJ2-1; 12 nucleotides match TRBD2. Losses at the gene ends were 3 bases for V and 7 bases for J; bases not matched to a gene: 10. The CDR3 consists of 17 residues. Germline CDR1 reads SGHAT; CDR2 reads FQNNGV.

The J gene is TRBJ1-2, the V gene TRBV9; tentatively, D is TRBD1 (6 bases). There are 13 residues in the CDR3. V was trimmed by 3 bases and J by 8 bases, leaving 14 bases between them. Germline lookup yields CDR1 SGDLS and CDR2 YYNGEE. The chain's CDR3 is CASSGINRAGYTF. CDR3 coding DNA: TGTGCCAGCAGCGGGATTAACAGGGCAGGCTACACCTTC.

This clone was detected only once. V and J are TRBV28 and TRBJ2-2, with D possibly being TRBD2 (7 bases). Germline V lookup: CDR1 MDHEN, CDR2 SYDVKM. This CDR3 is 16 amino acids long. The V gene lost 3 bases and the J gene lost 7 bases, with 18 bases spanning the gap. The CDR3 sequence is CASSLPGLGGHGELFF. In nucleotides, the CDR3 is TGTGCCAGCAGTTTGCCCGGACTCGGGGGGCACGGGGAGCTGTTTTTT.

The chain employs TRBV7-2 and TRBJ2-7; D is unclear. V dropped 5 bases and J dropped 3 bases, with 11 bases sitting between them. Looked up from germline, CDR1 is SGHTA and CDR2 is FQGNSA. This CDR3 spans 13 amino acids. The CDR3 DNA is TGTGCCAGCAGCCCTAGACTGGTCTACGAGCAGTACTTC. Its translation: CASSPRLVYEQYF.

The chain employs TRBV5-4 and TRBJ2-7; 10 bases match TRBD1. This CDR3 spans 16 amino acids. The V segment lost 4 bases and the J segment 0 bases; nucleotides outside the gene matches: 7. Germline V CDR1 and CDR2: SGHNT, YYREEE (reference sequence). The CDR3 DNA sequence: TGTGCCAGCAGCGTAGCCGGGACAGGGGACTCCTACGAGCAGTACTTC. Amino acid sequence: CASSVAGTGDSYEQYF.

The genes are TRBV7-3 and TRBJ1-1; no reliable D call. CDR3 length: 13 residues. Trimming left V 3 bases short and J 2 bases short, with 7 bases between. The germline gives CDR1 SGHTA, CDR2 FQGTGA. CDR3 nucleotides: TGTGCCAGCAGCTTTGACATAAACACTGAAGCTTTCTTT. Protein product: CASSFDINTEAFF.

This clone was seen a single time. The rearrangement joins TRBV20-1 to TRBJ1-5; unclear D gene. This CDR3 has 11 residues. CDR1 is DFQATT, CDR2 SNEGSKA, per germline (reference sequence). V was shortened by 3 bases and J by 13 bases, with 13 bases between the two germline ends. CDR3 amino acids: CSASRGQTQHF. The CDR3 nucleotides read TGCAGTGCTAGTCGGGGTCAGACTCAGCATTTT.

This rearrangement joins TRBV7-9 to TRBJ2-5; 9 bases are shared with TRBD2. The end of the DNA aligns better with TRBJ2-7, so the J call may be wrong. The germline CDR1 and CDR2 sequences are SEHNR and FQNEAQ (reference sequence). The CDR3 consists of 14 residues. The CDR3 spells CASSVSGSPYEQYF. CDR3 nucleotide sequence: TGTGCCAGCAGTGTTAGCGGGAGTCCCTACGAGCAGTACTTC.

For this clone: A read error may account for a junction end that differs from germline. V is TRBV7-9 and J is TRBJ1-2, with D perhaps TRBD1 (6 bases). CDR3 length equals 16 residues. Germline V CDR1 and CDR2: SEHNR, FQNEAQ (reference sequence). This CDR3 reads CSSSLLPQGRRGGYTF. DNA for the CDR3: TGTTCCAGCAGCTTACTCCCCCAGGGGCGGCGGGGGGGCTACACCTTC.

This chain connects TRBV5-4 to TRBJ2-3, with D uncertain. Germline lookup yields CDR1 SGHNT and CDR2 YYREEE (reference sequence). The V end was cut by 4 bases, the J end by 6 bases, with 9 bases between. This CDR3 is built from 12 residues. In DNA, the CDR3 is TGTGCCAGCAGCCAGGAAACTGATACGCAGTATTTT. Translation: CASSQETDTQYF.

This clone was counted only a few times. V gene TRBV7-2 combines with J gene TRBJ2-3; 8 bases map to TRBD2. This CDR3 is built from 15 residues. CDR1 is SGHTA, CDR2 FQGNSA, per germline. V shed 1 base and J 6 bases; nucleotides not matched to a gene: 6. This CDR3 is CASSLEAGVMDTQYF. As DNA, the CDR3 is TGTGCCAGCAGCTTAGAAGCGGGAGTGATGGATACGCAGTATTTT. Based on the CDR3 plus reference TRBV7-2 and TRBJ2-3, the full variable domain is GAGVSQSPSNKVTEKGKDVELRCDPISGHTALYWYRQSLGQGLEFLIYFQGNSAPDKSGLPSDRFSAERTGGSVSTLTIQRTQQEDSAVYLCASSLEAGVMDTQYFGPGTRLTVL.

In DNA form, the CDR3 reads TGTGCCAGCAGCGTCCAAGGGGGCGACTCCTACGAGCAGTACTTC. Its translation: CASSVQGGDSYEQYF. This sequence joins TRBV9 and TRBJ2-7, with 7 positions matching TRBD1. Germline V gene sequence: CDR1 SGDLS, CDR2 YYNGEE. The length of the CDR3 is 15 residues. V dropped 2 bases and J dropped 0; count of bases not matched to a gene: 5.

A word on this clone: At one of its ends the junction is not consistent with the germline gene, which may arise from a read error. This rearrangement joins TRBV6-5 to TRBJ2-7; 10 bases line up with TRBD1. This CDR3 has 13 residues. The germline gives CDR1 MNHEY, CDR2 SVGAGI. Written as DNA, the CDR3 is TGTGCCATCAGTCGTGGGACAGGGGATGAGCAGTACTTC. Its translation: CAISRGTGDEQYF.

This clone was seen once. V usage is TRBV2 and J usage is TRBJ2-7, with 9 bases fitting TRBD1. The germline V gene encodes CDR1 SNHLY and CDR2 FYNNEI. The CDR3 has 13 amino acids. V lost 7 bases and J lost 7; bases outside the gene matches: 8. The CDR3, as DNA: TGTGCCAGCACTCTGACAGGGGGAGGGGAGCAGTACTTC. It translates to CASTLTGGGEQYF.

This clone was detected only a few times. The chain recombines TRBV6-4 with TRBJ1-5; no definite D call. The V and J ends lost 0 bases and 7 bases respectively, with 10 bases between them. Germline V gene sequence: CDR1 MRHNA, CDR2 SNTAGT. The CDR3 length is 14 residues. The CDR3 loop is CASSDSPVLQPQHF. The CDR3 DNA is TGTGCCAGCAGTGACTCTCCGGTCTTGCAGCCCCAGCATTTT.

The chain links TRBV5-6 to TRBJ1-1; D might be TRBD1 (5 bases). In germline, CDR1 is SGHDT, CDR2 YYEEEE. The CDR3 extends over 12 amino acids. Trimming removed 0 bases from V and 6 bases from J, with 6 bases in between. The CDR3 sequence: CASSLARAEAFF. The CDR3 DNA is TGTGCCAGCAGCTTGGCCAGGGCTGAAGCTTTCTTT.

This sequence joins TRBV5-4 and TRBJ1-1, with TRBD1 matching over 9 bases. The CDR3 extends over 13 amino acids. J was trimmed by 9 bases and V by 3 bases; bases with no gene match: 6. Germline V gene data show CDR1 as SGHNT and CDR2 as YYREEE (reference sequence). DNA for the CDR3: TGTGCCAGCAGCTCGGCCGGGACAGGGAAAGCTTTCTTT. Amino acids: CASSSAGTGKAFF.

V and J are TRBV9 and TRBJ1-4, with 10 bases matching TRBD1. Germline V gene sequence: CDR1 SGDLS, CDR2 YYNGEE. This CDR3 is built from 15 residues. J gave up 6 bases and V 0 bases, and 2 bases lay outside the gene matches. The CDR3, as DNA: TGTGCCAGCAGCGTAGAGGGGACAGGGGATGAAAAACTGTTTTTT. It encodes CASSVEGTGDEKLFF.

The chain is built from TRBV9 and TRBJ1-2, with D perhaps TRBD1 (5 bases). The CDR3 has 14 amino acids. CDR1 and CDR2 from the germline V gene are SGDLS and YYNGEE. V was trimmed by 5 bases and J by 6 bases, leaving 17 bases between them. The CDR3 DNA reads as TGTGCCAGCAGATTTCTCTCCTCCAGGGATGGCTACACCTTC. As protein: CASRFLSSRDGYTF.

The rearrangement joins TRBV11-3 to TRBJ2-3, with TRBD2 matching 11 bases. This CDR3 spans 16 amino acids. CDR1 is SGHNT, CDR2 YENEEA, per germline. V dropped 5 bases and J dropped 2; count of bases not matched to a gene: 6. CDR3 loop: CASSPRLAGYTDTQYF. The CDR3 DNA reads TGTGCCAGCAGCCCGCGACTAGCGGGGTACACAGATACGCAGTATTTT.

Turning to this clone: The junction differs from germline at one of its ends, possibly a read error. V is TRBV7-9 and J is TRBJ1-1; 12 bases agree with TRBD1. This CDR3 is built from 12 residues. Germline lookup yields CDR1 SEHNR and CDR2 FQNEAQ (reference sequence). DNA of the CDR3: TGTGCCAGCAGCCTCGGGACAGGGGGCCTGCAGTTT. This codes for CASSLGTGGLQF.

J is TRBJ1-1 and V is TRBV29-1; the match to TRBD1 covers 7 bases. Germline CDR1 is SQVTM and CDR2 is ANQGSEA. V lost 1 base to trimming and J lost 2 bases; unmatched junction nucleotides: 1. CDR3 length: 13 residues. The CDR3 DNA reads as TGCAGCGTTGAAGCAGGGGGAAACACTGAAGCTTTCTTT. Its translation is CSVEAGGNTEAFF.

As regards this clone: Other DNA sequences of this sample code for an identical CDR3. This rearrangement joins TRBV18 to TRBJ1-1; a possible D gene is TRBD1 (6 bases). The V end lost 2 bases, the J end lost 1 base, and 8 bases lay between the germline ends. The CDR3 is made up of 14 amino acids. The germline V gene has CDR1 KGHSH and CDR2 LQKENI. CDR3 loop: CASSPSGQNTEAFF. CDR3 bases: TGTGCCAGCTCACCATCGGGACAGAACACTGAAGCTTTCTTT.

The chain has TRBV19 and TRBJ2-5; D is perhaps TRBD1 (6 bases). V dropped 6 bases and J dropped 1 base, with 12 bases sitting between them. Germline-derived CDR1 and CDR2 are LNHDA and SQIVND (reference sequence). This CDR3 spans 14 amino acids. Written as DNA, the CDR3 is TGTGCCAGTAGCCGCACAGGGATCCAAGAGACCCAGTACTTC. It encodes CASSRTGIQETQYF. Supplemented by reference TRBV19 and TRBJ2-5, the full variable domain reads DGGITQSPKYLFRKEGQNVTLSCEQNLNHDAMYWYRQDPGQGLRLIYYSQIVNDFQKGDIAEGYSVSREKKESFPLTVTSAQKNPTAFYLCASSRTGIQETQYFGPGTRLLVL.

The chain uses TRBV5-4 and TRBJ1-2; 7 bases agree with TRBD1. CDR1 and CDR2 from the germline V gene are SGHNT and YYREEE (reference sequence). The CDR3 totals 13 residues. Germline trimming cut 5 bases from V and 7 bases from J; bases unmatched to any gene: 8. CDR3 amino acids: CASRDTGVLGYTF. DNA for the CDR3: TGTGCCAGCAGGGATACAGGGGTGCTTGGCTACACCTTC.

CDR3: CASSFTGDSRNIQYF. In nucleotides, the CDR3 is TGCGCCAGCAGCTTTACCGGAGATTCAAGAAACATTCAGTACTTC. This chain uses TRBV5-1 with TRBJ2-4; D gene unclear. The CDR3 totals 15 residues. Germline CDR1 reads SGHRS; CDR2 reads YFSETQ. Deletions cut 2 bases from V and 6 bases from J, with 15 bases between.